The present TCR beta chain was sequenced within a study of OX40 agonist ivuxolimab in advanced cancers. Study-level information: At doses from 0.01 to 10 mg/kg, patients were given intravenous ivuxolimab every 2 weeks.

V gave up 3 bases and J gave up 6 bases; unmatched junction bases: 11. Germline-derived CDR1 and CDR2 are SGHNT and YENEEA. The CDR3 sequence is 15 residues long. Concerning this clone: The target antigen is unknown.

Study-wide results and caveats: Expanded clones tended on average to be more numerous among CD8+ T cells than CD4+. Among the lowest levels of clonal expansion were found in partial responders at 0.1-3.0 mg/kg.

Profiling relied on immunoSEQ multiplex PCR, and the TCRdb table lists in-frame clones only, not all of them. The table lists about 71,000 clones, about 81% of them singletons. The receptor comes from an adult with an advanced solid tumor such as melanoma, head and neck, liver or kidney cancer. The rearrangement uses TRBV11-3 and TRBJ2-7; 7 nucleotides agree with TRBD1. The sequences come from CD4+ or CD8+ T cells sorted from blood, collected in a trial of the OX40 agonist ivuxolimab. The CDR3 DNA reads TGTGCCAGCAGCTTCGGACAGGCGGATATAGGCGAGCAGTACTTC. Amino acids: CASSFGQADIGEQYF.